These T cell receptor beta chains were read from a single sample in a study of cytomegalovirus exposure and HLA in healthy donors. TCRdb keeps only in-frame clones here, not all; method: immunoSEQ multiplex PCR. The sample has more than 200,000 clones, around 80% seen once. The sequenced sample was PBMCs. The receptors shown here come from a man in his forties in good health and CMV-seronegative. CDR3s include the opening cysteine and the closing phenylalanine or tryptophan. A D gene is named only where the DNA matches it firmly. Only part of the rows carry a size: once, few, many, or a class if the clone is expanded.

j_call	d_call	clone_size	v_call	cdr3_nt	cdr3_aa
TRBJ2-7	-	-	TRBV2	TGTGCCAGCAGAATAGGGGGGGCCGAGCAGTACTTC	CASRIGGAEQYF
TRBJ2-1	-	-	TRBV5-4	TGTGCCAGCAGCTCCGACTACAGGGTGGGTTCGGGTGAGCAGTTCTTC	CASSSDYRVGSGEQFF
TRBJ2-7	TRBD1	-	TRBV15	TGTGCCACCAGCAGAGATAGGATGGGACAGCCTAGTTACGAGCAGTACTTC	CATSRDRMGQPSYEQYF
TRBJ1-5	-	-	TRBV28	TGTGCCAGCAGGCAAGACAGTAGCAATCAGCCCCAGCATTTT	CASRQDSSNQPQHF
TRBJ2-1	-	few	TRBV11-2	TGTGCCAGCAGCTTGGGGCGACCCCTCTCCTACAATGAGCAGTTCTTC	CASSLGRPLSYNEQFF
TRBJ2-7	-	-	TRBV28	TGTGCCAGCAGTTATGGAGGGAGCTCCTACGAGCAGTACTTC	CASSYGGSSYEQYF
TRBJ2-2	TRBD2	-	TRBV29-1	TGCAGCGTTGAAGTTACTAGCGGGGGGGAGCTGTTTTTT	CSVEVTSGGELFF
TRBJ2-1	TRBD2	few	TRBV27	TGTGCCAGCAGTTTCGGGACTAGCGGGTACAATGAGCAGTTCTTC	CASSFGTSGYNEQFF
TRBJ2-7	TRBD1	-	TRBV10-3	TGTGCCATCAGTCACTTTGGACAGGCTCTTGGCGGGCGGACCTCCTACGAGCAGTACTTC	CAISHFGQALGGRTSYEQYF
TRBJ1-5	-	-	TRBV18	TGTGCCAGCTCTGGGGGCATGAGGGATCAGCCCCAGCATTTT	CASSGGMRDQPQHF
TRBJ2-7	TRBD1	-	TRBV13	TGTGCCAGCAGCCTCGACAGGGTAAGCTCCTACGAGCAGTACTTC	CASSLDRVSSYEQYF
TRBJ2-1	TRBD1	few	TRBV11-2	TGTGCCAGCAGACCTACAGGGGGAAGCTACAATGAGCAGTTCTTC	CASRPTGGSYNEQFF
TRBJ1-1	-	few	TRBV7-3	TGTGCCAGCAGCCCCCGGGAGGAGGGGAGAACTGAAGCTTTCTTT	CASSPREEGRTEAFF
TRBJ2-7	-	-	TRBV5-5	TGTGCCAGCAGCTTGGACGGGGATTACGAGCAGTACTTC	CASSLDGDYEQYF
TRBJ2-2	TRBD1	-	TRBV6-6	TGTGCCAGCAGCCCACAGGGGCGTACGAACACCGGGGAGCTGTTTTTT	CASSPQGRTNTGELFF
TRBJ2-1	TRBD1	-	TRBV29-1	TGCAGCGTTGGACCTCTCCGGGACAGGGGTTACAATGAGCAGTTCTTC	CSVGPLRDRGYNEQFF
TRBJ1-3	-	-	TRBV6-1	TGTGCCAGCAGTGAAGCAGGGGCCTCTGGAAACACCATATATTTT	CASSEAGASGNTIYF
TRBJ2-1	TRBD1	-	TRBV5-4	TGTGCCAGCTCTCGAGGGGACAGGGGCATGAGCTCCTACAATGAGCAGTTCTTC	CASSRGDRGMSSYNEQFF
TRBJ1-1	TRBD1	-	TRBV14	TGTGCCAGCAGCCAAGCGCCGGGACAGGGCTCTTTCTTT	CASSQAPGQGSFF
TRBJ1-4	-	-	TRBV2	TGTGCCAGCAGTGCGAGGGTGGCTAATGAAAAACTGTTTTTT	CASSARVANEKLFF
TRBJ1-2	-	-	TRBV5-1	TGCGCCAGCAGCTTGGCCCAGCAGGGGTACGGCTACACCTTC	CASSLAQQGYGYTF
TRBJ1-6	-	-	TRBV7-2	TGTGCCAGCAGCCCCCAGGGAACTAAGAATTCACCCCTCCACTTT	CASSPQGTKNSPLHF
TRBJ1-1	TRBD1	few	TRBV7-9	TGTGCCAGCAGCTTGGACAGGAAGAACACTGAAGCTTTCTTT	CASSLDRKNTEAFF